The 15 T cell receptor beta chains presented below share a single source sample, sequenced in a study of vaccination and CD4 T cells after COVID-19. Treatment reported: approximately nine-day PBMC culture with coronavirus spike peptide pools or control peptides (ViraFEST assay). An Oncomine TCR Beta short-read assay was used to sequence the DNA from cultured CD4+ T cells. Via MiXCR, TCRdb re-called the PCR reads, giving one row per CDR3 protein. In the table there are about 20,000 distinct CDR3 sequences, 47% of which are singletons. The antigens for these receptors are not known. Material for sequencing was cultured CD4+ T cells from blood. The receptors were gathered from a human donor with COVID-19.

The chain employs TRBV19 and TRBJ1-5, with D perhaps TRBD1 (6 bases). Trimming took off 5 bases at V and 2 bases at J, with 16 bases between the two ends. This CDR3 comprises 16 residues. CDR1 LNHDA and CDR2 SQIVND come from the germline V gene (reference sequence). The CDR3 protein is CASSAWTVMGNQPQHF. CDR3 DNA: TGTGCCAGTAGTGCCTGGACAGTTATGGGCAATCAGCCCCAGCATTTT.

The V gene is TRBV12-3 or TRBV12-4, the J gene TRBJ1-5; D not certain. V shed 7 bases and J shed 3 bases, with 10 bases lying between them. This CDR3 has 13 amino acids. The CDR3 region has the DNA TGTGCCAGCATGGAGGAACTCAATCAGCCCCAGCATTTT. This encodes CASMEELNQPQHF.

The chain couples TRBV7-2 to TRBJ2-2, with 9 bases lining up with TRBD1. The CDR3 loop spans 15 amino acids. In germline, CDR1 is SGHTA, CDR2 FQGNSA. The V and J ends lost 4 bases and 3 bases, in that order; junction bases with no gene match: 3. The CDR3 loop reads CASSYRGPDTGELFF. In nucleotides, the CDR3 is TGTGCCAGCAGCTACAGGGGGCCTGACACCGGGGAGCTGTTTTTT.

The rearrangement joins TRBV6-5 to TRBJ1-3; TRBD1 is a possible D gene (5 bases). Germline-derived CDR1 and CDR2 are MNHEY and SVGAGI. The CDR3 covers 18 residues. Trimming stripped 2 bases from V and 0 bases from J, with 17 bases between. The CDR3 bases are TGTGCCAGCAGTTACCGATCCGGGACTGATAGCTCTGGAAACACCATATATTTT. It encodes CASSYRSGTDSSGNTIYF.

The chain uses TRBV11-3 and TRBJ2-1; 11 positions agree with TRBD1. Looked up from germline, CDR1 is SGHNT and CDR2 is YENEEA. J was trimmed by 8 bases and V by 5 bases; bases with no gene match: 8. This CDR3 comprises 15 residues. The chain's CDR3 is CASSLSGTGGHEQFF. In nucleotides, the CDR3 is TGTGCCAGCAGCCTATCCGGGACAGGGGGACATGAGCAGTTCTTC. Full variable domain (remainder filled in from reference TRBV11-3 and TRBJ2-1): EAGVVQSPRYKIIEKKQPVAFWCNPISGHNTLYWYLQNLGQGPELLIRYENEEAVDDSQLPKDRFSAERLKGVDSTLKIQPAELGDSAVYLCASSLSGTGGHEQFFGPGTRLTVL.

V is TRBV11-2 and J is TRBJ2-7; no clear D. This CDR3 comprises 13 residues. Trimming took 4 bases from V and 3 from J, leaving 10 bases between them. Germline CDR1 reads SGHAT; CDR2 reads FQNNGV. The CDR3 bases are TGTGCCAGCAGCTCCCGACCCGACTACGAGCAGTACTTC. This encodes CASSSRPDYEQYF. Combining the CDR3 with reference TRBV11-2 and TRBJ2-7 gives the whole variable domain EAGVAQSPRYKIIEKRQSVAFWCNPISGHATLYWYQQILGQGPKLLIQFQNNGVVDDSQLPKDRFSAERLKGVDSTLKIQPAKLEDSAVYLCASSSRPDYEQYFGPGTRLTVT.

V is TRBV12-3 or TRBV12-4 and J is TRBJ1-6; 7 bases match TRBD1. The CDR3 contains 15 residues. V lost 5 bases to trimming and J lost 4 bases; unmatched junction nucleotides: 5. The CDR3 sequence is CASSTGQPYNSPLHF. The CDR3 DNA sequence: TGTGCCAGCAGTACGGGACAGCCGTATAATTCACCCCTCCACTTT.

The V call is TRBV20-1, the J call TRBJ1-6; D is possibly TRBD1 (5 bases). Germline lookup yields CDR1 DFQATT and CDR2 SNEGSKA (reference sequence). This CDR3 is built from 14 residues. Deletions cut 1 base from V and 8 bases from J, with 12 bases between. The CDR3 is CSARVQGGDSPLHF. The CDR3 DNA is TGCAGTGCTAGAGTCCAGGGAGGTGATTCACCCCTCCACTTT.

The genes are TRBV11-2 and TRBJ1-3, with 7 bases aligning to TRBD1. J gave up 0 bases and V 3 bases, and 2 bases lay outside the gene matches. The CDR3 extends over 15 amino acids. Germline-derived CDR1 and CDR2 are SGHAT and FQNNGV. The CDR3 reads CASSLDRSSGNTIYF. In DNA, the CDR3 is TGTGCCAGCAGCTTGGACAGGTCCTCTGGAAACACCATATATTTT.

The chain combines TRBV5-1 with TRBJ2-3; D ambiguous. The CDR3 totals 14 residues. From germline, CDR1 is SGHRS and CDR2 YFSETQ. Trimming took 4 bases from V and 5 from J, leaving 14 bases between them. DNA for the CDR3: TGCGCCAGCAGCACGTCAAACGTTGAAGATACGCAGTATTTT. This sequence encodes CASSTSNVEDTQYF.

This clonotype was counted a few times. This chain uses TRBV25-1 with TRBJ1-5; 7 bases match TRBD1. The CDR3 length is 16 residues. Germline CDR1 reads MGHDK; CDR2 reads SYGVNS. Unmatched junction bases numbered 9, after V lost 3 bases and J lost 4 bases. Written as DNA, the CDR3 is TGTGCCAGCAGTGAGGCCGGGACAGAGAGAAATCAGCCCCAGCATTTT. Amino acids: CASSEAGTERNQPQHF.

The chain joins TRBV21-1 to TRBJ1-6; TRBD1 is taken as the D call from the table, unchecked against the DNA. TRBV21-1 is a listed pseudogene. The CDR3 consists of 17 residues. CDR3 in amino acids: CASSNFWVGQFNSPLHF. Here the CDR3 DNA reads TGTGCCAGCAGCAACTTTTGGGTAGGACAGTTTAATTCACCCCTCCACTTT.

J is TRBJ1-5 and V is TRBV4-3; 9 nucleotides match TRBD1. In germline, CDR1 is LGHNA, CDR2 YSLEER. This CDR3 is 16 amino acids long. V dropped 0 bases and J dropped 7; count of bases not matched to a gene: 7. The CDR3 loop reads CASSQDLGTGQQPQHF. DNA for the CDR3: TGCGCCAGCAGCCAAGATTTGGGGACAGGGCAACAGCCCCAGCATTTT.

The gene calls are TRBV6-1 and TRBJ1-4; D gene unclear. Germline V gives CDR1 MNHNS, CDR2 SASEGT. Deletions cut 7 bases from V and 5 bases from J, with 14 bases between. The CDR3 loop spans 14 amino acids. In DNA, the CDR3 is TGTGCCAGCACCAAGGCCCCACGGAATGAAAAACTGTTTTTT. This encodes CASTKAPRNEKLFF.

The table lists this clonotype with a few counts. This chain uses TRBV6-5 with TRBJ2-3; D may be TRBD2 (7 bases). This CDR3 has 13 residues. V was trimmed by 4 bases and J by 8 bases, leaving 13 bases between them. Germline CDR1 MNHEY, CDR2 SVGAGI. The CDR3 spells CASSLGGGGTQYF. CDR3 sequence (DNA): TGTGCCAGCAGTTTGGGAGGGGGGGGTACGCAGTATTTT.